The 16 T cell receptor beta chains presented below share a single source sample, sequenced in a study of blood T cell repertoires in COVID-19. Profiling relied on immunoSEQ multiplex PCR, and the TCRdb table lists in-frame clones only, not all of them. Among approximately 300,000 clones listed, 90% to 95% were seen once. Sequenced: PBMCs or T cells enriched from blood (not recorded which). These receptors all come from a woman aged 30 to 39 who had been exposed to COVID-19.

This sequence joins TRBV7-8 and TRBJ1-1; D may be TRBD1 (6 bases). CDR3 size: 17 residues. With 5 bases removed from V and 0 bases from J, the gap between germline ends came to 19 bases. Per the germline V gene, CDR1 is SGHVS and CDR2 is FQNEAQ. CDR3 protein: CASSISRAGAMNTEAFF. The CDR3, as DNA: TGTGCCAGCAGCATCTCCCGCGCAGGGGCGATGAACACTGAAGCTTTCTTT.

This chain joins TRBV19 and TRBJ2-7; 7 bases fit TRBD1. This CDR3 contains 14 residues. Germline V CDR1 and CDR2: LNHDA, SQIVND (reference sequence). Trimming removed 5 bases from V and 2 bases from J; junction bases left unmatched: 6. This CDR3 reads CASSLGTATYEQYF. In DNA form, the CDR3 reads TGTGCCAGTAGTCTCGGGACAGCCACCTACGAGCAGTACTTC.

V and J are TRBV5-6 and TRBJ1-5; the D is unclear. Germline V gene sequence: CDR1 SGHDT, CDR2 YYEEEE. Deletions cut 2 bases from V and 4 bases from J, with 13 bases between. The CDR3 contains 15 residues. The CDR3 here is CASSLYRDANQPQHF. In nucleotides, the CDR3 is TGTGCCAGCAGCTTATACCGGGATGCTAATCAGCCCCAGCATTTT.

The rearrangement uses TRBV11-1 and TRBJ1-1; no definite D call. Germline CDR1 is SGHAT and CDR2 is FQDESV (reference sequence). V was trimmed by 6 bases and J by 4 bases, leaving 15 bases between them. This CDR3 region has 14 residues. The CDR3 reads CASRRSGRSTEAFF. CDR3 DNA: TGTGCCAGCAGGAGATCCGGGAGGAGCACTGAAGCTTTCTTT. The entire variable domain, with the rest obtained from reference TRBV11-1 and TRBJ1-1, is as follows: EAEVAQSPRYKITEKSQAVAFWCDPISGHATLYWYRQILGQGPELLVQFQDESVVDDSQLPKDRFSAERLKGVDSTLKIQPAELGDSAMYLCASRRSGRSTEAFFGQGTRLTVV.

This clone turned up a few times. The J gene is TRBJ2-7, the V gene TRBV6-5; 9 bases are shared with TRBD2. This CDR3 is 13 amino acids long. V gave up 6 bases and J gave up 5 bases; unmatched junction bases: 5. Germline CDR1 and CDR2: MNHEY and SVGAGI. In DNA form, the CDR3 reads TGTGCCAGCAGCGGGACTAGCAGACACGAGCAGTACTTC. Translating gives CASSGTSRHEQYF.

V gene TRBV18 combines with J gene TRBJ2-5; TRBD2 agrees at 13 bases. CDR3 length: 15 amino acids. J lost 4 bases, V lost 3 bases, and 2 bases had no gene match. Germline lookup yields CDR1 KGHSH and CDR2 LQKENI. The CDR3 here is CASSPGLAGVETQYF. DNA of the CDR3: TGTGCCAGCTCACCCGGACTAGCGGGGGTAGAGACCCAGTACTTC.

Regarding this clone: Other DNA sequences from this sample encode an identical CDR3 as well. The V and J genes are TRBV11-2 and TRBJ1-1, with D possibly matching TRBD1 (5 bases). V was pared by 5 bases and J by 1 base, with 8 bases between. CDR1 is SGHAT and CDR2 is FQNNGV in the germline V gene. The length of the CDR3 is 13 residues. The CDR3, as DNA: TGTGCCAGCAGCCCCGGACAGAACACTGAAGCTTTCTTT. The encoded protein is CASSPGQNTEAFF.

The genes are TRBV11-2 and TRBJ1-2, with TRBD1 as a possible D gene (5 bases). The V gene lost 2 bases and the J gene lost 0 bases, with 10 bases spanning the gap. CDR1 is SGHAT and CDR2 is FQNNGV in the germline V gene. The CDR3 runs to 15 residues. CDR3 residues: CASSLRRGANYGYTF. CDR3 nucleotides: TGTGCCAGCAGCTTAAGGCGGGGGGCTAACTATGGCTACACCTTC. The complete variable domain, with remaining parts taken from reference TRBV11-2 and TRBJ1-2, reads EAGVAQSPRYKIIEKRQSVAFWCNPISGHATLYWYQQILGQGPKLLIQFQNNGVVDDSQLPKDRFSAERLKGVDSTLKIQPAKLEDSAVYLCASSLRRGANYGYTFGSGTRLTVV.

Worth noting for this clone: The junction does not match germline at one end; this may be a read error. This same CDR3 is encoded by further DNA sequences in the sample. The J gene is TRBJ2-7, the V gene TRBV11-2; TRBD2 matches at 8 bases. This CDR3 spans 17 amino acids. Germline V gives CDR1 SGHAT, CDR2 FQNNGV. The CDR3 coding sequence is TGTGCCAGCAGCTTATCCCAGCGGGGGCCCTACTCCTACGAGCAGTATTTC. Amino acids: CASSLSQRGPYSYEQYF.

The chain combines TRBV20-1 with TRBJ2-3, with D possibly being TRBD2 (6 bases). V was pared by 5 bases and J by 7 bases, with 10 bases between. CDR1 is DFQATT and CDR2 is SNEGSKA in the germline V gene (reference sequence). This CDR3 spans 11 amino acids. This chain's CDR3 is CSAPTSNTQYF. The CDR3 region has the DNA TGCAGTGCTCCGACTAGTAATACGCAGTATTTT.

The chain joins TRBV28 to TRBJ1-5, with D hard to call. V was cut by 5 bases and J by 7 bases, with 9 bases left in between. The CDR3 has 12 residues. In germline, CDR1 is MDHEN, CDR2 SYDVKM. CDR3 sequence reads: CASSLGGQPQHF. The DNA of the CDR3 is TGTGCCAGCAGTCTCGGAGGACAGCCCCAGCATTTT.

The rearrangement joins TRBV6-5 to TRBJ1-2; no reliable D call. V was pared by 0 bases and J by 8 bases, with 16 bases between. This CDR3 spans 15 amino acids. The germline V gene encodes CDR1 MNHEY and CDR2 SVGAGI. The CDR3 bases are TGTGCCAGCAGTTACTCCGGGGTAAACCGGCAGGGCTACACCTTC. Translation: CASSYSGVNRQGYTF.

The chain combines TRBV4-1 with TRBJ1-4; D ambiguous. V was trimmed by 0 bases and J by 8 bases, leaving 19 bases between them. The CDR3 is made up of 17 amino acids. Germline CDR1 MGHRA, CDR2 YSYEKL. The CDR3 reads CASSQEPNSGGREKLFF. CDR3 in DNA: TGCGCCAGCAGCCAAGAACCGAATAGTGGAGGCAGGGAAAAACTGTTTTTT.

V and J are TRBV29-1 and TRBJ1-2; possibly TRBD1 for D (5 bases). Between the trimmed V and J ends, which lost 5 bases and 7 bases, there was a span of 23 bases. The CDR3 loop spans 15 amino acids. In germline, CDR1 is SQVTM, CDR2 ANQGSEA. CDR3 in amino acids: CSVKYQGPIRRGYTF. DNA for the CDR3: TGCAGCGTTAAATACCAGGGCCCTATCAGGCGTGGCTACACCTTC.

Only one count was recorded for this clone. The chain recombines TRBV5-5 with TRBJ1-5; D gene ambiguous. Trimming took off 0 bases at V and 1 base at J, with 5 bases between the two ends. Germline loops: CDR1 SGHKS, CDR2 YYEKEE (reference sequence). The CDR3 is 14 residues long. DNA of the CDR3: TGTGCCAGCAGCTTGGAGAGGAGCAATCAGCCCCAGCATTTT. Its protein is CASSLERSNQPQHF.

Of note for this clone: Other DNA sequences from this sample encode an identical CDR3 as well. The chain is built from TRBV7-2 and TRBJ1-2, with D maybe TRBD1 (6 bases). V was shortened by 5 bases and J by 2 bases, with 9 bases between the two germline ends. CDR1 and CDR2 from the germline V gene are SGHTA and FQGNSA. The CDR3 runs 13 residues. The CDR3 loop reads CASSPDSNYGYTF. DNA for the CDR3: TGTGCCAGCAGCCCGGACAGCAACTATGGCTACACCTTC.